The clone carrying this TCR beta chain was found once. In the authors' methods: Cell counts per sample came from amplifying reference gene primers. Generated by immunoSEQ multiplex PCR, the TCRdb table keeps only in-frame clones and is missing some. That table is the source of V, J and clone size, and D and trimming were worked out from the DNA. This table holds some 200,000 clones, roughly 80% found once. The data were obtained in a study of blood T cell repertoires in COVID-19. Turning to the study itself: Samples came from the United States, Italy and Spain, spanning acute and convalescent COVID-19. T cells, B-cell-depleted T cells, or PBMCs provided the cDNA or gDNA that served as material.

Trimming took off 2 bases at V and 7 bases at J, with 13 bases between the two ends. The germline CDR1 and CDR2 sequences are SGDLS and YYNGEE. This CDR3 spans 14 amino acids. Enrolled during active infection, Seattle patients were then followed longitudinally. The sequence derives from a man in his fifties or sixties with COVID-19, enrolled during active disease. The sequenced sample consisted of peripheral blood. This sequence joins TRBV9 and TRBJ1-5; tentative D call: TRBD1 (5 bases). The CDR3 is CASSVIGEAQPQHF. CDR3 DNA sequence: TGTGCCAGCAGCGTTATAGGGGAGGCCCAGCCCCAGCATTTT.